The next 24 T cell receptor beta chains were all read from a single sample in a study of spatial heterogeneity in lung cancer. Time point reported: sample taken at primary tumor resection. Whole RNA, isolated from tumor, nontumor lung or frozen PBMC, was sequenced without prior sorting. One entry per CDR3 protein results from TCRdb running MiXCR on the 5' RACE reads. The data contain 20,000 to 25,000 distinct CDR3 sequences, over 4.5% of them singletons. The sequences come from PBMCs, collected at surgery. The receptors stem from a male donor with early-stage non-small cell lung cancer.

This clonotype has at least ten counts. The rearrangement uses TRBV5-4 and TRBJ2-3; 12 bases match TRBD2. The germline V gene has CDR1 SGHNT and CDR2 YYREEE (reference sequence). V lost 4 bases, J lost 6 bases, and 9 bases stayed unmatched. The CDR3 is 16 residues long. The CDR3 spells CASSVLAGGPTDTQYF. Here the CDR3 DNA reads TGTGCCAGCAGCGTTCTAGCGGGGGGGCCAACGGATACGCAGTATTTT.

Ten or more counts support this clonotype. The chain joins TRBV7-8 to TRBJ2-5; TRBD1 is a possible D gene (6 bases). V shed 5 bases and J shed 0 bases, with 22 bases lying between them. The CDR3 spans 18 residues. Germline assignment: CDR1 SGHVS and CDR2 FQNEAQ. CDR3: CASSLPGPGHPYQETQYF. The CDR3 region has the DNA TGTGCCAGCAGCCTCCCGGGGCCGGGACACCCATACCAAGAGACCCAGTACTTC.

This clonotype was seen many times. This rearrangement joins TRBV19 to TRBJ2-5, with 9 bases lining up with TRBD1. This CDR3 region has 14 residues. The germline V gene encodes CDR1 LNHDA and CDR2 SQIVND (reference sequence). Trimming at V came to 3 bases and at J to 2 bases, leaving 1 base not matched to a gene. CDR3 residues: CASSIGQGQETQYF. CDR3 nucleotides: TGTGCCAGTAGTATCGGACAGGGGCAAGAGACCCAGTACTTC.

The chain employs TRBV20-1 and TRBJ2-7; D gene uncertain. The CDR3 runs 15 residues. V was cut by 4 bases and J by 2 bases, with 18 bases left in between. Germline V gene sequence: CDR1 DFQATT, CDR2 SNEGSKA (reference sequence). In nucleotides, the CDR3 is TGCAGTGCTACCAGACCTTTCCCCCCCCCCTACGAGCAGTACTTC. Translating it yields CSATRPFPPPYEQYF.

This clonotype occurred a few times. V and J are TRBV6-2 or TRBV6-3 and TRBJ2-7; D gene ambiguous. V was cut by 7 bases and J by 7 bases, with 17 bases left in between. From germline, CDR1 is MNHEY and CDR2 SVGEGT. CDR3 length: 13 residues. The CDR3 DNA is TGTGCCAGCACCCAGTCCTTCCTCGGGGAGCAGTACTTC. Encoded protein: CASTQSFLGEQYF.

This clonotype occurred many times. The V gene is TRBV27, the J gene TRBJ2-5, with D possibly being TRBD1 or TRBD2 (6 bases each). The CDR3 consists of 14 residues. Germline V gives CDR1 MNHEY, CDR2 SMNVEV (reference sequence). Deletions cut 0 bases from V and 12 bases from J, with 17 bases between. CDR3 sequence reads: CASSLSFAGRGEYF. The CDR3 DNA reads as TGTGCCAGCAGTTTATCGTTCGCCGGTAGGGGGGAGTACTTC.

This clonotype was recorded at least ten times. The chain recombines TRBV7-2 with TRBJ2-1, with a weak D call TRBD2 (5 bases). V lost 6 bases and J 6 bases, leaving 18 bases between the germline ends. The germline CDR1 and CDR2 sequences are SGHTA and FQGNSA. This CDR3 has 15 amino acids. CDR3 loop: CASSAKGVISNEQFF. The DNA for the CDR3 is TGTGCCAGCAGTGCGAAGGGAGTAATCAGCAATGAGCAGTTCTTC.

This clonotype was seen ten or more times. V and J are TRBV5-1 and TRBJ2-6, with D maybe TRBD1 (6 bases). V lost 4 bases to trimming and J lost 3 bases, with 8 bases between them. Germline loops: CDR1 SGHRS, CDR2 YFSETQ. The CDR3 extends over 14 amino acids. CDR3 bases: TGCGCCAGCAGCCCAGGGGATGGGGCCAACGTCCTGACTTTC. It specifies CASSPGDGANVLTF.

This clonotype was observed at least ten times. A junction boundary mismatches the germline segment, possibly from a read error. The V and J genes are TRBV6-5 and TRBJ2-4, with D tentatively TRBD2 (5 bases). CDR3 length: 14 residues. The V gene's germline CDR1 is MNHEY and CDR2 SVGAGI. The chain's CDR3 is CASTYSGYGNIQYF. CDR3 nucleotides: TGTGCCAGCACTTACTCGGGGTATGGAAACATTCAGTACTTC.

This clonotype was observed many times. As DNA, the CDR3 is TGTGCCAGCAGTTACATGCAGCCCGGTCAAAACGAGCAGTACTTC. Translated: CASSYMQPGQNEQYF. The V call is TRBV6-5, the J call TRBJ2-7, with D uncertain. Germline CDR1 MNHEY, CDR2 SVGAGI. V was cut by 2 bases and J by 5 bases, with 16 bases left in between. The CDR3 is 15 residues long.

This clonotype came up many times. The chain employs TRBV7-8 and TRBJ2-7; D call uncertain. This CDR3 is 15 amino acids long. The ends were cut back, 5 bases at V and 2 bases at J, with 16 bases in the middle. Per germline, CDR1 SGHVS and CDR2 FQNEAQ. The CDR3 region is CASSPYGPATYEQYF. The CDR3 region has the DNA TGTGCCAGCAGCCCATATGGTCCCGCCACCTACGAGCAGTACTTC.

CDR3 nucleotide sequence: TGTGCCAGTAGTATTGGCCCGGGGGACTCAGGGGCCAACGTCCTGACTTTC. This translates into CASSIGPGDSGANVLTF. The rearrangement links TRBV19 to TRBJ2-6; a possible D gene is TRBD2 (6 bases). V shed 3 bases and J shed 4 bases, with 16 bases lying between them. CDR1 and CDR2 (germline): LNHDA, SQIVND (reference sequence). The CDR3 has 17 amino acids.

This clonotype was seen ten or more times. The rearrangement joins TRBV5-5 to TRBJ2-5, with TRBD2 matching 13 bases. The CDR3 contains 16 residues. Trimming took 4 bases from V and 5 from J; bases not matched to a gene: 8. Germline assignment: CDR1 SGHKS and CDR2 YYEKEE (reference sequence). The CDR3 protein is CASSEGGLAGLETQYF. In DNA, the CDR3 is TGTGCCAGCAGCGAGGGGGGACTAGCGGGACTTGAGACCCAGTACTTC.

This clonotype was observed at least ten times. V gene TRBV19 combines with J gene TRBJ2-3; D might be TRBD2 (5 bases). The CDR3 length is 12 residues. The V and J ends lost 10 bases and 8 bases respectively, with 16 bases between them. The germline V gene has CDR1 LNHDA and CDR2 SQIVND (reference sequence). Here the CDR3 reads CAIGYAEGTQYF. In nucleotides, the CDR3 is TGTGCCATTGGGTACGCCGAGGGTACGCAGTATTTT. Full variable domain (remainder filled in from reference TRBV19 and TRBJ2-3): DGGITQSPKYLFRKEGQNVTLSCEQNLNHDAMYWYRQDPGQGLRLIYYSQIVNDFQKGDIAEGYSVSREKKESFPLTVTSAQKNPTAFYLCAIGYAEGTQYFGPGTRLTVL.

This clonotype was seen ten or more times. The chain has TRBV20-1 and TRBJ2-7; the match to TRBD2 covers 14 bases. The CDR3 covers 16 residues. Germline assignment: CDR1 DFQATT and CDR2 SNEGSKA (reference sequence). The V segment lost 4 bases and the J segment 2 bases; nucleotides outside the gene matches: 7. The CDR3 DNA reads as TGCAGTGCTAACCAAGGGACTAGCGGGAGTACCTACGAGCAGTACTTC. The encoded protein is CSANQGTSGSTYEQYF.

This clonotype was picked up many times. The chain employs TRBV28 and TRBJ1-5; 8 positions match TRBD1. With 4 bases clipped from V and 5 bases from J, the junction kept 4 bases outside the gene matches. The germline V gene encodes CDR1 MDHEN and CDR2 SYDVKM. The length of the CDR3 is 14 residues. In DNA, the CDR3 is TGTGCCAGCAGTTCAGGACAGGGAGATCAGCCCCAGCATTTT. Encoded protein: CASSSGQGDQPQHF.

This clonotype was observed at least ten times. DNA of the CDR3: TGTGCCAGCAGTTCCCTTTTGCGGGGGAATAATGAGCAGTTCTTC. It yields the protein CASSSLLRGNNEQFF. This chain joins TRBV27 and TRBJ2-1; TRBD2 aligns across 7 bases. This CDR3 is built from 15 residues. From germline, CDR1 is MNHEY and CDR2 SMNVEV (reference sequence). With V trimmed by 4 bases and J by 7 bases, 10 bases remained unmatched.

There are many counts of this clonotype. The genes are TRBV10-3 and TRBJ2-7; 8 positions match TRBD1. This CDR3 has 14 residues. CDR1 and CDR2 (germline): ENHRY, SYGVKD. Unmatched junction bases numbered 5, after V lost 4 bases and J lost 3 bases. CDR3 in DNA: TGTGCCATCAGTGGAGGACAGGGAAGCTACGAGCAGTACTTC. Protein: CAISGGQGSYEQYF.

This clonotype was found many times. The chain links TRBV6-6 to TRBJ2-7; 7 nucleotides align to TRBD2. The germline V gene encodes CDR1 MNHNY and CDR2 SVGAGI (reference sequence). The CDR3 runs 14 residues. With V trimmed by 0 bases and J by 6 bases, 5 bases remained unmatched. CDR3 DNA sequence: TGTGCCAGCAGTTACTCCAGGGAGGGCAGCGAGCAGTACTTC. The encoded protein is CASSYSREGSEQYF.

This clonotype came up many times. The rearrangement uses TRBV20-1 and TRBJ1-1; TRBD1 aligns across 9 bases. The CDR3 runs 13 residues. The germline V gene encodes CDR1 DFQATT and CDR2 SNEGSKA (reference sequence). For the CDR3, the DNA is TGCAGGCCACAGGGGGCCGGAGACACTGAAGCTTTCTTT. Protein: CRPQGAGDTEAFF.

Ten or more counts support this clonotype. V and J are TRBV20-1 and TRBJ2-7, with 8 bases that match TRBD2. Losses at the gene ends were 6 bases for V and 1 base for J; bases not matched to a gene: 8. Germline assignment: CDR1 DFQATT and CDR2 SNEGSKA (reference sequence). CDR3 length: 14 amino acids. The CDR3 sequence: CSAEGLDGSYEQYF. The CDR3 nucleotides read TGCAGTGCCGAGGGACTAGACGGTTCCTACGAGCAGTACTTC.

The CDR3 loop is CASSPGLLAGYTF. CDR3 bases: TGTGCCAGCAGCCCGGGACTTCTGGCGGGCTACACCTTC. The rearrangement uses TRBV28 and TRBJ1-2; the D gene is possibly TRBD1 (5 bases). This CDR3 is 13 amino acids long. From germline, CDR1 is MDHEN and CDR2 SYDVKM. The ends were cut back, 6 bases at V and 8 bases at J, with 16 bases in the middle.

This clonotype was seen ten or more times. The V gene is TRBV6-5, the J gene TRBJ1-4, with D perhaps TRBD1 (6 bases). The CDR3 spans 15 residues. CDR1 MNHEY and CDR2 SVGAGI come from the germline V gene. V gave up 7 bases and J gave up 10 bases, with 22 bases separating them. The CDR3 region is CASTRLVQGKGKLFF. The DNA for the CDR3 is TGTGCCAGCACAAGGCTGGTACAGGGAAAAGGAAAACTGTTTTTT.

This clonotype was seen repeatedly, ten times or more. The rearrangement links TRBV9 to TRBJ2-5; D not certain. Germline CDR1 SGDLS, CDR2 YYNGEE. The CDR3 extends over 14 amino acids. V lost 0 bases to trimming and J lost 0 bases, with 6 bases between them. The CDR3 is CASSVDYNQETQYF. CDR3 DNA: TGTGCCAGCAGCGTAGATTACAACCAAGAGACCCAGTACTTC.